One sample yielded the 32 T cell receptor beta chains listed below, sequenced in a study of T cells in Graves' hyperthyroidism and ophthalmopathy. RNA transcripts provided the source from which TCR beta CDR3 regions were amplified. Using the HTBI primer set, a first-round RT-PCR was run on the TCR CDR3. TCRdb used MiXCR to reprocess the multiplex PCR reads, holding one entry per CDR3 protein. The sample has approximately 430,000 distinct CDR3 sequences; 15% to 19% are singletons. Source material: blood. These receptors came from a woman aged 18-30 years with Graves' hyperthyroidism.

The CDR3 spells CASRYRQGHYGYTF. CDR3 sequence (DNA): TGCGCCAGCAGATACCGACAGGGGCACTATGGCTACACCTTC. V is TRBV10-2 and J is TRBJ1-2; 8 bases are a match to TRBD1. The CDR3 is 14 residues long. V lost 6 bases to trimming and J lost 3 bases; unmatched junction nucleotides: 6. CDR1 WSHSY and CDR2 SAAADI come from the germline V gene.

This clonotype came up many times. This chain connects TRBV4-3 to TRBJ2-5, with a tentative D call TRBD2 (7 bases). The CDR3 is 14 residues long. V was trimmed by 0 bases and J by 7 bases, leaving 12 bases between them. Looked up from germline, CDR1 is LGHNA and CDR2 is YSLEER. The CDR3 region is CASSQERGAGTQYF. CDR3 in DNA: TGCGCCAGCAGCCAAGAACGGGGGGCAGGGACCCAGTACTTC.

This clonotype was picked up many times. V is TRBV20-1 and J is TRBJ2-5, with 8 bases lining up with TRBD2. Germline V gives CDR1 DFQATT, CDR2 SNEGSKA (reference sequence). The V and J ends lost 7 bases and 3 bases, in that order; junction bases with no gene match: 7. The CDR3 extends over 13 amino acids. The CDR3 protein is CSGGWRGEETQYF. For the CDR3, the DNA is TGCAGTGGAGGTTGGCGGGGGGAAGAGACCCAGTACTTC.

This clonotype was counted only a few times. The CDR3 sequence: CASSVGDRLTNTEAFF. CDR3 nucleotide sequence: TGTGCCAGCAGCGTAGGGGATCGGTTAACGAACACTGAAGCTTTCTTT. This chain connects TRBV9 to TRBJ1-1; no clear D gene. V was pared by 0 bases and J by 1 base, with 13 bases between. Germline CDR1 and CDR2: SGDLS and YYNGEE. This CDR3 region has 16 residues.

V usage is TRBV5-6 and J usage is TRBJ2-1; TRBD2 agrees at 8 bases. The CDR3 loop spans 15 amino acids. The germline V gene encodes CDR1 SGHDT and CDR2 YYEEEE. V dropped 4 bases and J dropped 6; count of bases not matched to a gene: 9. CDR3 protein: CASSPGLAGTNEQFF. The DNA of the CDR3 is TGTGCCAGCAGCCCAGGACTAGCTGGAACCAATGAGCAGTTCTTC.

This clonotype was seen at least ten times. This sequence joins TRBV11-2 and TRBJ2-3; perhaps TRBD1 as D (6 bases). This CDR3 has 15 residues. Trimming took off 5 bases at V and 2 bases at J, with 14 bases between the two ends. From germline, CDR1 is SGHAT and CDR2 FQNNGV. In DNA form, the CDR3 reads TGTGCCAGCAGCCCTCAGGGGTTGGACACAGATACGCAGTATTTT. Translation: CASSPQGLDTDTQYF.

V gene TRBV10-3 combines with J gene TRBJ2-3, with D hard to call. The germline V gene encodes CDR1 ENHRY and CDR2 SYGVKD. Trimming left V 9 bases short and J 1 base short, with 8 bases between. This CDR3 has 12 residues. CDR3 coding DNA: TGTGCCATTTCATCACGCACAGATACGCAGTATTTT. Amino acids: CAISSRTDTQYF.

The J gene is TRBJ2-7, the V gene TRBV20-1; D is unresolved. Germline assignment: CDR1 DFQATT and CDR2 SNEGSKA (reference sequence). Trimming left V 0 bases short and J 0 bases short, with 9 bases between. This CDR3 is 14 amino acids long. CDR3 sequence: CSARDPLYSYEQYF. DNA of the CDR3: TGCAGTGCTAGAGATCCCCTGTACTCCTACGAGCAGTACTTC.

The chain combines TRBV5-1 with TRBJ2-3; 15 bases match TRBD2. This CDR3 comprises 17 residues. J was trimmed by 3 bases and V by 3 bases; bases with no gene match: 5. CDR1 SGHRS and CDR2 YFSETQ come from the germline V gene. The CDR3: CASSSGLAGGATDTQYF. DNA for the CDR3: TGCGCCAGCAGCTCTGGACTAGCGGGAGGGGCTACAGATACGCAGTATTTT.

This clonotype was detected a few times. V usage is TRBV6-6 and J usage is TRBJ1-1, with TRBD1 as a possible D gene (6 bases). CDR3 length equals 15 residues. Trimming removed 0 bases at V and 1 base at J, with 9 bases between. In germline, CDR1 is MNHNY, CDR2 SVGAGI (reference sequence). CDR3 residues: CASSYSGHRNTEAFF. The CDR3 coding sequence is TGTGCCAGCAGTTACTCGGGACACAGGAACACTGAAGCTTTCTTT.

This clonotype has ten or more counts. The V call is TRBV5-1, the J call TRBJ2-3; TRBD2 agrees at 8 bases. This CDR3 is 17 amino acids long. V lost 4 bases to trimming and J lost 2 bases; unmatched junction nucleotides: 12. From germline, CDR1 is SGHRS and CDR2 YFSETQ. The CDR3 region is CASSAYLAGLPTDTQYF. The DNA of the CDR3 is TGCGCCAGCAGCGCATACTTAGCGGGGCTTCCCACAGATACGCAGTATTTT.

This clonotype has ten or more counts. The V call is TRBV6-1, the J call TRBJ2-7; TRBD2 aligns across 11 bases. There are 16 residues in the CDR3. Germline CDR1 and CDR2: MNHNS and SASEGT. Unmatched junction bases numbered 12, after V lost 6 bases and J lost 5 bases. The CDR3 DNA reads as TGTGCCAGCAGAGCAGAAACTAGCGGGGGTCTCCACGAGCAGTACTTC. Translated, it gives CASRAETSGGLHEQYF.

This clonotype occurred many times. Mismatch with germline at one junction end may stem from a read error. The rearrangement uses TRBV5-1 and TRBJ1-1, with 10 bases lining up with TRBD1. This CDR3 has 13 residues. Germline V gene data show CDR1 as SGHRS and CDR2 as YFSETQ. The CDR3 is CASSDRGPTEAFF. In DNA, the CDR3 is TGTGCCAGCAGCGACAGGGGGCCCACTGAAGCTTTCTTT.

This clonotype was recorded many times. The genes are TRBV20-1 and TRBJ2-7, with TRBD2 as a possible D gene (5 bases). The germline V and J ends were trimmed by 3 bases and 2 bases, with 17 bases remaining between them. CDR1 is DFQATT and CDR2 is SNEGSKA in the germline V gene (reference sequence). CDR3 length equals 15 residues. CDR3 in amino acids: CSASPSRATAYEQYF. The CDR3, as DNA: TGCAGTGCTAGTCCTTCGCGGGCCACCGCCTACGAGCAGTACTTC.

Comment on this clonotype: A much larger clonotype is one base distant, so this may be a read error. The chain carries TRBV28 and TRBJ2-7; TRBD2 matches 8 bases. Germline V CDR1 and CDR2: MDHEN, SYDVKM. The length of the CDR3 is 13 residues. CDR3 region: CYAGTRGVYEQYF. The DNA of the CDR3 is TGTTACGCCGGGACTAGAGGTGTCTACGAGCAGTACTTC. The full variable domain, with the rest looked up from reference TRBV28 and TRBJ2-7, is DVKVTQSSRYLVKRTGEKVFLECVQDMDHENMFWYRQDPGLGLRLIYFSYDVKMKEKGDIPEGYSVSREKKERFSLILESASTNQTSMYLCYAGTRGVYEQYFGPGTRLTVT.

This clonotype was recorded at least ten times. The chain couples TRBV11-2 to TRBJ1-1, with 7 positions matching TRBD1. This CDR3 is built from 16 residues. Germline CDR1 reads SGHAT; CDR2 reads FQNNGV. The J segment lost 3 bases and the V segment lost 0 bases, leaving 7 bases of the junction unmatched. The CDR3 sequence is CASSLEGRGQDTEAFF. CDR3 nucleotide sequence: TGTGCCAGCAGCTTAGAGGGAAGGGGGCAGGACACTGAAGCTTTCTTT.

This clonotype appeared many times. CDR3 sequence (DNA): TGCGCCAGCAGCTTGGACAGGGGGAACTCACCCCTCCACTTT. Protein: CASSLDRGNSPLHF. The rearrangement uses TRBV5-1 and TRBJ1-6; 8 bases are shared with TRBD1. Germline CDR1 reads SGHRS; CDR2 reads YFSETQ. The CDR3 is 14 amino acids. Losses at the gene ends were 0 bases for V and 10 bases for J; bases not matched to a gene: 3. The entire variable domain, with the rest obtained from reference TRBV5-1 and TRBJ1-6, is as follows: KAGVTQTPRYLIKTRGQQVTLSCSPISGHRSVSWYQQTPGQGLQFLFEYFSETQRNKGNFPGRFSGRQFSNSRSEMNVSTLELGDSALYLCASSLDRGNSPLHFGNGTRLTVT.

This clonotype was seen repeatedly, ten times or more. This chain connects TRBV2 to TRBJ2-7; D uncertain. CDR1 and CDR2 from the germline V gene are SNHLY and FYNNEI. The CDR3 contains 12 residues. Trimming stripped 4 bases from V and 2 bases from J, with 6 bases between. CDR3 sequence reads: CASSVPPYEQYF. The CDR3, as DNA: TGTGCCAGCAGTGTTCCCCCCTACGAGCAGTACTTC.

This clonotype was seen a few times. This chain's CDR3 is CASSLAGRSEQFF. For the CDR3, the DNA is TGCGCCAGCAGCTTGGCAGGCAGAAGTGAGCAGTTCTTC. The V and J genes are TRBV5-1 and TRBJ2-1; D ambiguous. CDR1 is SGHRS and CDR2 is YFSETQ in the germline V gene. The CDR3 runs to 13 residues. V lost 0 bases and J lost 9, with 10 bases in between.

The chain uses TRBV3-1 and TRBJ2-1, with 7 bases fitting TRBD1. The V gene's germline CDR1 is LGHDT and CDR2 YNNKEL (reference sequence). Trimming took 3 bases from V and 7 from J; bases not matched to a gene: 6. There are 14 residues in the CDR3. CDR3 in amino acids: CASSHEDRLNEQFF. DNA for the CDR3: TGTGCCAGCAGCCATGAGGACAGGTTAAATGAGCAGTTCTTC.

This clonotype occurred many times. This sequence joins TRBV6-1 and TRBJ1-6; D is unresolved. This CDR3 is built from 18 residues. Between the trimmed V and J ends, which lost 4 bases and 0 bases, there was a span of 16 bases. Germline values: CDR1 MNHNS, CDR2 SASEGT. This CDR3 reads CASSGRASTSSYNSPLHF. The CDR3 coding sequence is TGTGCCAGCAGTGGAAGGGCCTCTACTAGCTCCTATAATTCACCCCTCCACTTT.

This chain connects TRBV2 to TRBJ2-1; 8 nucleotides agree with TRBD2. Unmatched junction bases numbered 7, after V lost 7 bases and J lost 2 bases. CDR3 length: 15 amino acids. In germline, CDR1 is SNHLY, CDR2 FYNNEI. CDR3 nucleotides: TGTGCCAGCACGGGGGGGAGAGGAACCTACAATGAGCAGTTCTTC. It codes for CASTGGRGTYNEQFF.

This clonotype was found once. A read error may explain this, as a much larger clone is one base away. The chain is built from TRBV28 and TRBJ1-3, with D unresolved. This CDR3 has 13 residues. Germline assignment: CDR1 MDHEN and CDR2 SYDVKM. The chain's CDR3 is CASSLSRGNTLYF. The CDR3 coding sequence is TGTGCCAGCAGTCTCTCTCGGGGAAACACCCTATATTTT.

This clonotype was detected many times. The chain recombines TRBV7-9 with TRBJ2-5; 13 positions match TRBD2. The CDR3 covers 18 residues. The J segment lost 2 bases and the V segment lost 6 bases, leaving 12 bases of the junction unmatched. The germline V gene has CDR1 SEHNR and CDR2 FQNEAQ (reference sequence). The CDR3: CASSLLTGLAGDQETQYF. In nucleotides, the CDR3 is TGTGCCAGCAGTTTACTTACCGGACTAGCGGGAGATCAAGAGACCCAGTACTTC.

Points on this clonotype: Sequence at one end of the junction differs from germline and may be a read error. In nucleotides, the CDR3 is TGTGCCAGCAGTCTAAGGACCACCGGGGAGCTGTCTTTT. Protein sequence: CASSLRTTGELSF. The gene calls are TRBV12-3 or TRBV12-4 and TRBJ2-2; the D gene is possibly TRBD2 (5 bases). This CDR3 has 13 residues.

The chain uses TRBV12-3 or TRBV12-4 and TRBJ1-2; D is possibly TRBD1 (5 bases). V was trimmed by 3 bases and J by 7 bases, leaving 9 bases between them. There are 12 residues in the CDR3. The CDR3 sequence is CASSFRGGGYTF. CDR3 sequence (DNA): TGTGCCAGCAGTTTTCGGGGGGGTGGCTACACCTTC.

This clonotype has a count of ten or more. The CDR3 loop reads CASSLVRYTEAFF. The CDR3, as DNA: TGTGCCAGCAGTTTAGTTAGGTACACTGAAGCTTTCTTT. The V and J genes are TRBV12-3 or TRBV12-4 and TRBJ1-1; D is unresolved. The CDR3 loop spans 13 amino acids. V shed 1 base and J shed 3 bases, with 6 bases lying between them.

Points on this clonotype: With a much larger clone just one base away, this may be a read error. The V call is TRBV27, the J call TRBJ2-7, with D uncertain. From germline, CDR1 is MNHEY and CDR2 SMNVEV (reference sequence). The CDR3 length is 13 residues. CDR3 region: CASSSLYYYKQYF. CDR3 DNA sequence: TGTGCCAGCAGTTCGCTCTACTACTACAAGCAGTACTTC.

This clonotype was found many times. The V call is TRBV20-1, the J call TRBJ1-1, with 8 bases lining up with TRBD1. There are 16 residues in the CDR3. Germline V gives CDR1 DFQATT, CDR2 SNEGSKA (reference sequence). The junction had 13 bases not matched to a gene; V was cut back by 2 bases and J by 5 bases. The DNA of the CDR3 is TGCAGTGCTAGACAGGGGGCGGGGATAGGGAAGACTGAAGCTTTCTTT. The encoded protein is CSARQGAGIGKTEAFF.

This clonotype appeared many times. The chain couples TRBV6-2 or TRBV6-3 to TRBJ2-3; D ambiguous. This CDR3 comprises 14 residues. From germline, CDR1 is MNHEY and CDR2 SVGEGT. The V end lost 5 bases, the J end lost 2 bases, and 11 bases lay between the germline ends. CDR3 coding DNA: TGTGCCAGCAGTCCATGGAAAGACACAGATACGCAGTATTTT. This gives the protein CASSPWKDTDTQYF.

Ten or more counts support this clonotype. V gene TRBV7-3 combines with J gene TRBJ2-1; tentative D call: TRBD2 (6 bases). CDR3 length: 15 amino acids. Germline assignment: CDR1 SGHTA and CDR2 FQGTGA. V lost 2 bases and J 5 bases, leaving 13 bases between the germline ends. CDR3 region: CASSLYAGFNNEQFF. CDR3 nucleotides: TGTGCCAGCAGCTTATACGCGGGATTCAACAATGAGCAGTTCTTC.

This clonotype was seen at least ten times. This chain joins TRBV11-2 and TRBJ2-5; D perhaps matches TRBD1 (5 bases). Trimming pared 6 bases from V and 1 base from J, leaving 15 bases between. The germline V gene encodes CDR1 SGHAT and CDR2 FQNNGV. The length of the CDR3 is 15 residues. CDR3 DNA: TGTGCCAGCAGGTCGCCCCCAGGGCTCCAAGAGACCCAGTACTTC. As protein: CASRSPPGLQETQYF.